These 29 T cell receptor beta chains originate from one sample sequenced in a study of T cells after yellow fever vaccination. From the 5' RACE reads, TCRdb called clonotypes with MiXCR, one entry per CDR3 protein. In the table there are 170,000 or so distinct CDR3 sequences, roughly 8.8% of which are singletons. This specimen was CD8+ T cells sorted from PBMCs, taken 45 days after the yellow fever booster vaccination. The receptors stem from a man between 18 and 35 years old who received the YFV17D yellow fever vaccine.

The J gene is TRBJ2-2, the V gene TRBV5-6; 15 bases map to TRBD2. The junction had 6 bases not matched to a gene; V was cut back by 4 bases and J by 2 bases. CDR3 length: 18 amino acids. Germline assignment: CDR1 SGHDT and CDR2 YYEEEE. The CDR3 spells CASSPWTSGGENTGELFF. CDR3 DNA sequence: TGTGCCAGCAGCCCCTGGACTAGCGGGGGGGAAAACACCGGGGAGCTGTTTTTT.

This chain connects TRBV7-6 to TRBJ2-7, with a weak D call TRBD1 (6 bases). Trimming removed 5 bases from V and 0 bases from J, with 14 bases in between. CDR3 size: 15 residues. Germline lookup yields CDR1 SGHVS and CDR2 FNYEAQ. The CDR3 sequence is CASSRAGASSYEQYF. The CDR3 DNA reads as TGTGCCAGCAGCCGGGCAGGGGCCAGCTCCTACGAGCAGTACTTC.

This clonotype was seen only a few times. The rearrangement links TRBV7-6 to TRBJ1-5, with TRBD1 matching over 12 bases. CDR3 length equals 17 residues. The V and J ends lost 1 base and 5 bases, in that order; junction bases with no gene match: 6. Germline lookup yields CDR1 SGHVS and CDR2 FNYEAQ. This CDR3 is CASSLGPGQGAYQPQHF. In DNA, the CDR3 is TGTGCCAGCAGCTTAGGGCCGGGACAGGGGGCCTATCAGCCCCAGCATTTT.

This clonotype was detected only a few times. V gene TRBV5-1 combines with J gene TRBJ2-7; D unclear. Trimming took off 0 bases at V and 3 bases at J, with 13 bases between the two ends. CDR1 is SGHRS and CDR2 is YFSETQ in the germline V gene. This CDR3 comprises 15 residues. CDR3 sequence: CASSLEAGNFYEQYF. CDR3 nucleotides: TGCGCCAGCAGCTTGGAGGCAGGCAACTTCTACGAGCAGTACTTC.

This clonotype was observed a handful of times. The chain is built from TRBV7-2 and TRBJ2-5, with 10 bases matching TRBD1. Germline V gene lookup returns CDR1 SGHTA and CDR2 FQGNSA. V was pared by 8 bases and J by 4 bases, with 13 bases of the junction left unmatched. This CDR3 region has 16 residues. The CDR3, as DNA: TGTGCCAGCTCCCCCTTCCGACAGGGGGCTTTAGAGACCCAGTACTTC. Residues: CASSPFRQGALETQYF. Drawing the rest from reference TRBV7-2 and TRBJ2-5, the complete variable domain is GAGVSQSPSNKVTEKGKDVELRCDPISGHTALYWYRQSLGQGLEFLIYFQGNSAPDKSGLPSDRFSAERTGGSVSTLTIQRTQQEDSAVYLCASSPFRQGALETQYFGPGTRLLVL.

This clonotype turned up a few times. CDR3 region: CASSLGNPEAFF. Here the CDR3 DNA reads TGTGCCAGCAGCTTAGGTAACCCTGAAGCTTTCTTT. This chain links TRBV7-9 with TRBJ1-1; D uncertain. There are 12 residues in the CDR3. Trimming shortened V by 1 base and J by 6 bases, and 6 bases separated the two germline ends. Germline V gives CDR1 SEHNR, CDR2 FQNEAQ (reference sequence). The whole variable domain, filled in from reference TRBV7-9 and TRBJ1-1, reads DTGVSQNPRHKITKRGQNVTFRCDPISEHNRLYWYRQTLGQGPEFLTYFQNEAQLEKSRLLSDRFSAERPKGSFSTLEIQRTEQGDSAMYLCASSLGNPEAFFGQGTRLTVV.

The CDR3 nucleotides are TGTGCCAGCAGCTTCGTGACAGGGTTCGGTGAGACCCAGTACTTC. Its translation: CASSFVTGFGETQYF. This rearrangement joins TRBV7-2 to TRBJ2-5; 7 nucleotides align to TRBD1. Trimming took 3 bases from V and 5 from J; bases not matched to a gene: 9. The CDR3 totals 15 residues. Germline lookup yields CDR1 SGHTA and CDR2 FQGNSA.

This chain joins TRBV10-3 and TRBJ2-7, with 9 positions matching TRBD2. Trimming took 0 bases from V and 0 from J; bases not matched to a gene: 3. The CDR3 has 16 amino acids. The V gene's germline CDR1 is ENHRY and CDR2 SYGVKD. Written as DNA, the CDR3 is TGTGCCATCAGTGAGTCGGCGGGGGGGACCTCCTACGAGCAGTACGTC. Its translation: CAISESAGGTSYEQYV.

V is TRBV12-3 or TRBV12-4 and J is TRBJ1-2; 9 bases agree with TRBD1. The CDR3 totals 14 residues. With V trimmed by 6 bases and J by 4 bases, 6 bases remained unmatched. The DNA of the CDR3 is TGTGCCAGCAGGAAGGACAGGGGACTCTATGGCTACACCTTC. Translating it yields CASRKDRGLYGYTF.

Only a few counts were recorded for this clonotype. The CDR3 loop is CATSDFGQYTDTQYF. As DNA, the CDR3 is TGTGCCACCAGTGATTTTGGTCAGTACACAGATACGCAGTATTTT. The V call is TRBV24-1, the J call TRBJ2-3, with no clear D. The CDR3 consists of 15 residues. Germline CDR1 and CDR2: KGHDR and SFDVKD. Trimming left V 1 base short and J 2 bases short, with 9 bases between.

This clonotype came up many times. The chain is built from TRBV15 and TRBJ2-7, with 7 bases identical to TRBD1. The V and J ends lost 4 bases and 7 bases, in that order; junction bases with no gene match: 7. Germline V lookup: CDR1 LNHNV, CDR2 YYDKDF (reference sequence). The CDR3 spans 13 residues. CDR3 protein: CATSIETGREQYF. The DNA of the CDR3 is TGTGCCACCAGCATCGAGACAGGGCGGGAGCAGTACTTC.

This clonotype was detected a few times. The chain links TRBV12-3 or TRBV12-4 to TRBJ2-1, with TRBD1 matching 10 bases. V lost 5 bases and J lost 5; bases outside the gene matches: 9. The CDR3 covers 16 residues. This CDR3 reads CASSRTPGQGNNEQFF. CDR3 DNA: TGTGCCAGCAGTCGAACACCGGGACAGGGGAACAATGAGCAGTTCTTC.

This clonotype has a handful of counts. The gene calls are TRBV27 and TRBJ1-6; no definite D call. From germline, CDR1 is MNHEY and CDR2 SMNVEV (reference sequence). Trimming left V 4 bases short and J 7 bases short, with 5 bases between. CDR3 size: 12 residues. The CDR3 nucleotides read TGTGCCAGCAGTTCCGGGAATTCACCCCTCCACTTT. This codes for CASSSGNSPLHF.

The chain carries TRBV20-1 and TRBJ1-1; 7 positions agree with TRBD1. With 0 bases clipped from V and 5 bases from J, the junction kept 9 bases outside the gene matches. The CDR3 is made up of 15 amino acids. CDR1 is DFQATT, CDR2 SNEGSKA, per germline (reference sequence). The CDR3 sequence: CSARDQEGGRTEAFF. CDR3 in DNA: TGCAGTGCTAGAGATCAGGAAGGGGGCAGGACTGAAGCTTTCTTT.

The table lists this clonotype with a few counts. The CDR3 reads CASSFSGGGYEQYF. The CDR3, as DNA: TGTGCCAGCAGTTTCTCAGGGGGCGGGTACGAGCAGTACTTC. The V gene is TRBV6-6, the J gene TRBJ2-7, with TRBD1 matching 8 bases. CDR3 length: 14 amino acids. Germline assignment: CDR1 MNHNY and CDR2 SVGAGI (reference sequence). The ends lost 4 bases at V and 4 bases at J; junction bases unmatched: 6.

This clonotype was counted between two and nine times. V and J are TRBV7-2 and TRBJ2-6; no clear D. Germline CDR1 SGHTA, CDR2 FQGNSA. Trimming removed 5 bases at V and 0 bases at J, with 8 bases between. The CDR3 is 15 residues long. The CDR3 coding sequence is TGTGCCAGCAGCCCCCGCCTCTCTGGGGCCAACGTCCTGACTTTC. Translation: CASSPRLSGANVLTF.

The gene calls are TRBV6-2 or TRBV6-3 and TRBJ2-6; D is possibly TRBD1 (5 bases). V was cut by 2 bases and J by 0 bases, with 11 bases left in between. Looked up from germline, CDR1 is MNHEY and CDR2 is SVGEGT. The CDR3 contains 17 residues. CDR3 in amino acids: CASSYPGPFSGANVLTF. The CDR3 nucleotides read TGTGCCAGCAGTTACCCAGGGCCCTTCTCTGGGGCCAACGTCCTGACTTTC.

The chain couples TRBV28 to TRBJ2-7; no reliable D call. The CDR3 runs 14 residues. CDR1 is MDHEN and CDR2 is SYDVKM in the germline V gene. Deletions cut 5 bases from V and 3 bases from J, with 14 bases between. Written as DNA, the CDR3 is TGTGCCAGCAGTAAGACACTCACCTACTACGAGCAGTACGTC. Protein product: CASSKTLTYYEQYV.

This clonotype was found once. The chain recombines TRBV12-3 or TRBV12-4 with TRBJ1-1, with a tentative D call TRBD1 (6 bases). Trimming removed 5 bases at V and 0 bases at J, with 10 bases between. This CDR3 comprises 14 residues. DNA for the CDR3: TGTGCCAGCAGTCCTGGACAGATGAACACTGAAGCTTTCTTT. As protein: CASSPGQMNTEAFF.

The table lists this clonotype with a few counts. The J gene is TRBJ2-5, the V gene TRBV7-6; D unclear. The germline CDR1 and CDR2 sequences are SGHVS and FNYEAQ. Trimming pared 4 bases from V and 2 bases from J, leaving 5 bases between. CDR3 length: 12 residues. The DNA of the CDR3 is TGTGCCAGCAGCTGGGGACAAGAGACCCAGTACTTC. Translating gives CASSWGQETQYF.

This clonotype was counted only a few times. The CDR3 here is CASSLAGATGELFF. CDR3 bases: TGTGCCAGCAGCTTAGCGGGGGCCACCGGGGAGCTGTTTTTT. This chain connects TRBV7-8 to TRBJ2-2, with a tentative D call TRBD1 (6 bases). Germline V lookup: CDR1 SGHVS, CDR2 FQNEAQ. The CDR3 is 14 amino acids. The V end was cut by 0 bases, the J end by 4 bases, with 6 bases between.

This clonotype was detected a few times. The V and J genes are TRBV3-1 and TRBJ2-3, with TRBD1 as a possible D gene (6 bases). V lost 0 bases and J lost 4, with 11 bases in between. CDR1 is LGHDT and CDR2 is YNNKEL in the germline V gene (reference sequence). The CDR3 has 15 amino acids. CDR3 DNA sequence: TGTGCCAGCAGCCAAGAATTGTCAGGGGCAGATACGCAGTATTTT. Translating it yields CASSQELSGADTQYF.

The gene calls are TRBV12-3 or TRBV12-4 and TRBJ2-1; 7 nucleotides agree with TRBD1. The V segment lost 4 bases and the J segment 4 bases; nucleotides outside the gene matches: 7. The CDR3 is made up of 15 amino acids. The CDR3 region is CASSYPGQWYNEQFF. The CDR3 nucleotides read TGTGCCAGCAGTTATCCGGGACAGTGGTACAATGAGCAGTTCTTC.

This clonotype was seen a handful of times. The J gene is TRBJ1-2, the V gene TRBV14, with D possibly matching TRBD1 (6 bases). The germline V and J ends were trimmed by 2 bases and 7 bases, with 17 bases remaining between them. CDR1 is SGHDN, CDR2 FVKESK, per germline. The CDR3 consists of 15 residues. The CDR3: CASSQFLKGGGGYTF. CDR3 nucleotides: TGTGCCAGCAGCCAATTTCTAAAGGGGGGCGGTGGCTACACCTTC. The full variable domain, rest sourced from reference TRBV14 and TRBJ1-2, is EAGVTQFPSHSVIEKGQTVTLRCDPISGHDNLYWYRRVMGKEIKFLLHFVKESKQDESGMPNNRFLAERTGGTYSTLKVQPAELEDSGVYFCASSQFLKGGGGYTFGSGTRLTVV.

This clonotype was observed a handful of times. The rearrangement joins TRBV6-2 or TRBV6-3 to TRBJ2-2; D may be TRBD1 or TRBD2 (6 bases each). The V gene's germline CDR1 is MNHEY and CDR2 SVGEGT. There are 19 residues in the CDR3. Between the trimmed V and J ends, which lost 4 bases and 1 base, there was a span of 22 bases. As DNA, the CDR3 is TGTGCCAGCAGTTTCGCCCGACAGGACGGCGGGATGAACACCGGGGAGCTGTTTTTT. Protein sequence: CASSFARQDGGMNTGELFF.

In this sample, this clonotype turned up many times. The chain has TRBV27 and TRBJ2-2; 9 bases are a match to TRBD1. V trimming: 7 bases; J trimming: 3 bases; junction bases outside the gene matches: 6. CDR3 length: 15 residues. Germline CDR1 and CDR2: MNHEY and SMNVEV (reference sequence). As DNA, the CDR3 is TGTGCCAGCACCTCCGGACAGGGGCACACCGGGGAGCTGTTTTTT. As protein: CASTSGQGHTGELFF.

The gene calls are TRBV12-3 or TRBV12-4 and TRBJ1-5, with 7 bases matching TRBD1. The CDR3 spans 13 residues. V was clipped by 6 bases and J by 4 bases; unmatched bases: 3. The CDR3 loop is CASSRDRNQPQHF. The CDR3 nucleotides read TGTGCCAGCAGCCGGGACAGAAATCAGCCCCAGCATTTT.

A few counts support this clonotype. The chain couples TRBV18 to TRBJ2-3; D call uncertain. CDR1 and CDR2 from the germline V gene are KGHSH and LQKENI. This CDR3 is built from 16 residues. V was pared by 0 bases and J by 0 bases, with 10 bases between. CDR3 region: CASSPPAHISTDTQYF. DNA for the CDR3: TGTGCCAGCTCACCACCTGCTCACATTAGCACAGATACGCAGTATTTT. Based on the CDR3 plus reference TRBV18 and TRBJ2-3, the full variable domain is NAGVMQNPRHLVRRRGQEARLRCSPMKGHSHVYWYRQLPEEGLKFMVYLQKENIIDESGMPKERFSAEFPKEGPSILRIQQVVRGDSAAYFCASSPPAHISTDTQYFGPGTRLTVL.

In its sample, this clonotype was seen a few times. The rearrangement uses TRBV7-9 and TRBJ2-7, with D perhaps matching TRBD2 (6 bases). This CDR3 is 17 amino acids long. CDR1 is SEHNR and CDR2 is FQNEAQ in the germline V gene (reference sequence). Trimming took off 5 bases at V and 1 base at J, with 21 bases between the two ends. CDR3 sequence reads: CASSDTSGRLPSYEQYF. In DNA, the CDR3 is TGTGCCAGCAGCGATACCAGCGGGCGCCTCCCGTCCTACGAGCAGTACTTC. Full variable domain (missing parts from reference TRBV7-9 and TRBJ2-7): DTGVSQNPRHKITKRGQNVTFRCDPISEHNRLYWYRQTLGQGPEFLTYFQNEAQLEKSRLLSDRFSAERPKGSFSTLEIQRTEQGDSAMYLCASSDTSGRLPSYEQYFGPGTRLTVT.